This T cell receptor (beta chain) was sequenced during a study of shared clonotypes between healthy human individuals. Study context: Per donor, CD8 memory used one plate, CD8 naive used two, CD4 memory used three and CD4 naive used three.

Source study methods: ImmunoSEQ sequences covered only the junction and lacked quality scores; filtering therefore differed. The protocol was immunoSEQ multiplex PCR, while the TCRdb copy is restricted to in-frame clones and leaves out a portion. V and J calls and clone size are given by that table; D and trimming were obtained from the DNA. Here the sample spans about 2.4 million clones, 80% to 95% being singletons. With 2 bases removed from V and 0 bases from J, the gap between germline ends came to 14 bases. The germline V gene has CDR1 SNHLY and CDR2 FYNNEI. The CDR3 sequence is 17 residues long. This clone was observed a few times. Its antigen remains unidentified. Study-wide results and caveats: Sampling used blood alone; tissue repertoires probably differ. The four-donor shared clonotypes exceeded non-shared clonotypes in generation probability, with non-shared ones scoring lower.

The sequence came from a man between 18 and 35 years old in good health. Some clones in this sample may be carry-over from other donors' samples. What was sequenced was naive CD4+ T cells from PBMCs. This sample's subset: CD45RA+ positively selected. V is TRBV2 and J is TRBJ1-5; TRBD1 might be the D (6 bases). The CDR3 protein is CASSETGTLYSNQPQHF. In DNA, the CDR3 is TGTGCCAGCAGTGAAACTGGGACACTTTATAGCAATCAGCCCCAGCATTTT.